A selection of T cell receptor beta chains follows, all from one sample in a study of cytomegalovirus exposure and HLA in healthy donors. Generated by immunoSEQ multiplex PCR, the TCRdb table keeps only in-frame clones and is missing some. Among 150,000 to 200,000 clones listed, 70% to 90% were seen once. Material: PBMCs. These receptors were taken from a woman in her late teens or twenties in good health and CMV-seronegative. Each CDR3 is given with its conserved first and last residue. Fields, in order: D gene, J gene, clone size, V gene, CDR3 DNA, CDR3 protein. A D gene is named only where the DNA matches it firmly. The listing skips clone size in some rows; elsewhere it reads once, few, many or a size class.

>-|TRBJ2-7|-|TRBV5-1
TGCGCCAGCAGCTTGGGGGGTGGCGGGGCTGGTTACGAGCAGTACTTC
CASSLGGGGAGYEQYF
>TRBD1|TRBJ1-2|-|TRBV18
TGTGCCAGCTCACGGCCGGGACAGGAGATTGATGGCTACACCTTC
CASSRPGQEIDGYTF
>TRBD1|TRBJ2-7|-|TRBV19
TGTGCCAGTACCCGGGACAGGGAGTCCTACGAGCAGTACTTC
CASTRDRESYEQYF
>TRBD2|TRBJ2-7|-|TRBV4-2
TGTGCCAGCAGCCAAGATCGGGGGGACGAGCAGTACTTC
CASSQDRGDEQYF
>TRBD1|TRBJ2-5|once|TRBV7-9
TGTGCCAGCAGCTTAGAGAGGGGGCGAGAGACCCAGTACTTC
CASSLERGRETQYF
>TRBD1|TRBJ1-4|few|TRBV5-1
TGCGCCTCTAAACAGGGGGCTAATGAAAAACTGTTTTTT
CASKQGANEKLFF
>TRBD1|TRBJ2-6|-|TRBV19
TGTGCCAGTATTGACAGGGCTGGGGCCAACGTCCTGACTTTC
CASIDRAGANVLTF
>-|TRBJ2-5|-|TRBV6-5
TGTGCCAGCAGTTACTCGGGAGCTCGGGGAGAGCAGTACTTC
CASSYSGARGEQYF
>TRBD1|TRBJ1-1|few|TRBV6-5
TGTGCCAGCAGCACAGGGGTGAACACTGAAGCTTTCTTT
CASSTGVNTEAFF
>TRBD1|TRBJ2-1|-|TRBV7-6
TGTGCCAGCAGCCCCCTACCGGGACAGGGGAACAATGAGCAGTTCTTC
CASSPLPGQGNNEQFF